The 21 T cell receptor beta chains below were found in one sample sequenced in a study of blood T cell repertoires in COVID-19. Assay used: immunoSEQ multiplex PCR; TCRdb lists only in-frame clones, some missing. The sample holds about 300,000 clones, over 75% seen once. Sequencing used peripheral blood. The receptor set was obtained from a woman in her 30s with COVID-19, enrolled during active disease.

The chain recombines TRBV3-1 (or the pseudogene TRBV3-2) with TRBJ1-5; the D is unclear. Germline assignment: CDR1 LGHDT and CDR2 YNNKEL (reference sequence). The CDR3 spans 14 residues. The V gene lost 2 bases and the J gene lost 10 bases, with 15 bases spanning the gap. The CDR3: CASSQRQISGPQHF. The DNA for the CDR3 is TGTGCCAGCAGCCAAAGGCAGATTAGCGGCCCCCAGCATTTT.

This clone was counted between two and nine times. The gene calls are TRBV7-8 and TRBJ1-5; tentatively, D is TRBD1 (5 bases). CDR3 length equals 14 residues. Germline V lookup: CDR1 SGHVS, CDR2 FQNEAQ. Trimming left V 1 base short and J 2 bases short, with 6 bases between. The CDR3 nucleotides are TGTGCCAGCAGCTTAGAGGGGCGCAATCAGCCCCAGCATTTT. This sequence encodes CASSLEGRNQPQHF.

J is TRBJ2-5 and V is TRBV10-3; tentative D call: TRBD1 (6 bases). This CDR3 region has 15 residues. The germline V gene encodes CDR1 ENHRY and CDR2 SYGVKD. V was shortened by 3 bases and J by 2 bases, with 13 bases between the two germline ends. CDR3 region: CAISERVGAQETQYF. The CDR3 DNA reads as TGTGCCATCAGTGAAAGAGTGGGGGCTCAAGAGACCCAGTACTTC.

The V and J genes are TRBV5-6 and TRBJ2-7; D possibly corresponds to TRBD2 (7 bases). Germline-derived CDR1 and CDR2 are SGHDT and YYEEEE. V was cut by 0 bases and J by 1 base, with 11 bases left in between. This CDR3 is 15 amino acids long. CDR3 sequence: CASSLAGGPSYEQYF. CDR3 coding DNA: TGTGCCAGCAGCTTGGCGGGGGGCCCTTCCTACGAGCAGTACTTC.

This clone was detected only once. The rearrangement links TRBV2 to TRBJ1-4; D call uncertain. The CDR3 is 12 residues long. The V and J ends lost 6 bases and 12 bases respectively, with 14 bases between them. CDR1 is SNHLY and CDR2 is FYNNEI in the germline V gene. The DNA for the CDR3 is TGTGCCAGCAGACCCACACGTATGGAACTGTTTTTT. The encoded protein is CASRPTRMELFF.

V is TRBV11-2 and J is TRBJ2-7; 9 nucleotides match TRBD1. CDR1 and CDR2 (germline): SGHAT, FQNNGV. This CDR3 has 14 residues. J was trimmed by 4 bases and V by 5 bases; bases with no gene match: 6. The CDR3 DNA reads as TGTGCCAGCAGCACCGGGACAGGGTCATACGAGCAGTACTTC. As protein: CASSTGTGSYEQYF.

The rearrangement joins TRBV28 to TRBJ2-2; perhaps TRBD2 as D (6 bases). This CDR3 is built from 15 residues. V lost 3 bases and J 4 bases, leaving 12 bases between the germline ends. Germline V gene data show CDR1 as MDHEN and CDR2 as SYDVKM. In DNA, the CDR3 is TGTGCCAGCAGTTTGATCGGGACTCTCACCGGGGAGCTGTTTTTT. Its protein product is CASSLIGTLTGELFF.

The chain employs TRBV5-1 and TRBJ1-2; no clear D. This CDR3 region has 15 residues. CDR1 and CDR2 from the germline V gene are SGHRS and YFSETQ. V lost 2 bases and J lost 0, with 11 bases in between. The DNA of the CDR3 is TGCGCCAGCAGCTTTGGAGGGCGAGCTAACTATGGCTACACCTTC. Protein sequence: CASSFGGRANYGYTF.

V is TRBV5-4 and J is TRBJ2-3, with no clear D. Germline CDR1 is SGHNT and CDR2 is YYREEE (reference sequence). CDR3 size: 15 residues. V lost 0 bases and J lost 0, with 8 bases in between. The CDR3 bases are TGTGCCAGCAGCTTGGAACCTATAAGCACAGATACGCAGTATTTT. Protein sequence: CASSLEPISTDTQYF.

J is TRBJ1-3 and V is TRBV28; TRBD1 aligns across 12 bases. The germline V gene has CDR1 MDHEN and CDR2 SYDVKM. V was clipped by 5 bases and J by 1 base; unmatched bases: 6. CDR3 length: 17 residues. The CDR3 bases are TGTGCCAGCAGTCCGGGACAGGGGGCTTATTCTGGAAACACCATATATTTT. This gives the protein CASSPGQGAYSGNTIYF.

The V and J genes are TRBV28 and TRBJ2-6; perhaps TRBD2 as D (6 bases). The CDR3 sequence is 15 residues long. Germline loops: CDR1 MDHEN, CDR2 SYDVKM. Deletions cut 6 bases from V and 0 bases from J, with 9 bases between. This CDR3 is CASSHGGSGANVLTF. The CDR3 nucleotides are TGTGCCAGCAGCCACGGGGGCTCTGGGGCCAACGTCCTGACTTTC. Combining the CDR3 with reference TRBV28 and TRBJ2-6 gives the whole variable domain DVKVTQSSRYLVKRTGEKVFLECVQDMDHENMFWYRQDPGLGLRLIYFSYDVKMKEKGDIPEGYSVSREKKERFSLILESASTNQTSMYLCASSHGGSGANVLTFGAGSRLTVL.

This chain uses TRBV9 with TRBJ2-5; the match to TRBD2 covers 8 bases. Germline CDR1 and CDR2: SGDLS and YYNGEE. Trimming took 0 bases from V and 10 from J; bases not matched to a gene: 5. The CDR3 runs 13 residues. This CDR3 reads CASSVVETSDQYF. The CDR3 nucleotides read TGTGCCAGCAGCGTAGTAGAGACTAGCGACCAGTACTTC.

This chain uses TRBV6-2 or TRBV6-3 with TRBJ2-7, with a weak D call TRBD2 (6 bases). Per germline, CDR1 MNHEY and CDR2 SVGEGT. CDR3 length: 14 amino acids. Trimming took 5 bases from V and 2 from J, leaving 13 bases between them. The CDR3 region has the DNA TGTGCCAGCAGTGCCCGGGGGTCAGCCTACGAGCAGTACTTC. Translated, it gives CASSARGSAYEQYF.

For the CDR3, the DNA is TGTGCCAGCAGCCCCGGGGGGGTAGGGGTCAATCAGCCCCAGCATTTT. Encoded protein: CASSPGGVGVNQPQHF. The V and J genes are TRBV4-2 and TRBJ1-5; tentatively, D is TRBD1 (5 bases). The CDR3 loop spans 16 amino acids. Germline CDR1 reads LGHNA; CDR2 reads YNFKEQ. V lost 4 bases, J lost 3 bases, and 16 bases lay in between.

This chain connects TRBV13 to TRBJ2-7; 7 bases match TRBD2. Losses at the gene ends were 5 bases for V and 3 bases for J; bases not matched to a gene: 10. The germline gives CDR1 PRHDT, CDR2 FYEKMQ (reference sequence). This CDR3 has 15 amino acids. CDR3 DNA: TGTGCCAGCAGCCTTGGGGGGGGACTGGACTACGAGCAGTACTTC. As protein: CASSLGGGLDYEQYF. Full variable domain (rest looked up from reference TRBV13 and TRBJ2-7): AAGVIQSPRHLIKEKRETATLKCYPIPRHDTVYWYQQGPGQDPQFLISFYEKMQSDKGSIPDRFSAQQFSDYHSELNMSSLELGDSALYFCASSLGGGLDYEQYFGPGTRLTVT.

V usage is TRBV14 and J usage is TRBJ1-1, with a tentative D call TRBD1 (5 bases). The germline V gene has CDR1 SGHDN and CDR2 FVKESK. The CDR3 is 13 amino acids. Trimming left V 4 bases short and J 5 bases short, with 11 bases between. CDR3 DNA: TGTGCCAGCAGCCCCCGACAGAGAACTGAAGCTTTCTTT. Protein: CASSPRQRTEAFF.

This clone has just one count. The chain employs TRBV24-1 and TRBJ2-1; TRBD2 matches 15 bases. From germline, CDR1 is KGHDR and CDR2 SFDVKD. This CDR3 region has 20 residues. J was trimmed by 2 bases and V by 5 bases; bases with no gene match: 12. The CDR3 region has the DNA TGTGCCACCAGTGTTACAGGCGGGACTAGCGGGAGGTTGGCCTACAATGAGCAGTTCTTC. Amino acid sequence: CATSVTGGTSGRLAYNEQFF.

The genes are TRBV5-1 and TRBJ2-2, with 11 bases matching TRBD2. The length of the CDR3 is 20 residues. CDR1 is SGHRS, CDR2 YFSETQ, per germline. The ends lost 0 bases at V and 2 bases at J; junction bases unmatched: 12. The CDR3 here is CASSLAWGLADERNTGELFF. Here the CDR3 DNA reads TGCGCCAGCAGCTTGGCATGGGGACTAGCGGACGAACGAAACACCGGGGAGCTGTTTTTT. Complete variable domain (other parts from reference TRBV5-1 and TRBJ2-2): KAGVTQTPRYLIKTRGQQVTLSCSPISGHRSVSWYQQTPGQGLQFLFEYFSETQRNKGNFPGRFSGRQFSNSRSEMNVSTLELGDSALYLCASSLAWGLADERNTGELFFGEGSRLTVL.

This rearrangement joins TRBV9 to TRBJ2-3; weak D call: TRBD1 (5 bases). Germline V lookup: CDR1 SGDLS, CDR2 YYNGEE. CDR3 size: 15 residues. V lost 1 base and J lost 5, with 14 bases in between. The CDR3 region has the DNA TGTGCCAGCAGCGTAAGAGTGGGGCCTGGAGATACGCAGTATTTT. It translates to CASSVRVGPGDTQYF.

The chain combines TRBV11-1 with TRBJ1-2; 8 bases line up with TRBD1. The ends lost 5 bases at V and 4 bases at J; junction bases unmatched: 3. CDR1 is SGHAT and CDR2 is FQDESV in the germline V gene (reference sequence). The CDR3 has 13 amino acids. The CDR3 nucleotides are TGTGCCAGCAGCAGCGGACAGGGCTATGGCTACACCTTC. Translated, it gives CASSSGQGYGYTF. The entire variable domain, with the rest obtained from reference TRBV11-1 and TRBJ1-2, is as follows: EAEVAQSPRYKITEKSQAVAFWCDPISGHATLYWYRQILGQGPELLVQFQDESVVDDSQLPKDRFSAERLKGVDSTLKIQPAELGDSAMYLCASSSGQGYGYTFGSGTRLTVV.

CDR3 DNA sequence: TGTGCCAGCAGTCGAGGGAATAGCAATCAGCCCCAGCATTTT. It yields the protein CASSRGNSNQPQHF. V is TRBV28 and J is TRBJ1-5, with D hard to call. This CDR3 has 14 residues. V lost 5 bases and J lost 0, with 8 bases in between. Germline V gene data show CDR1 as MDHEN and CDR2 as SYDVKM.